This TCR beta chain is from a study of technical replicates of blood from a few donors. Profiling relied on immunoSEQ multiplex PCR, and the TCRdb table lists in-frame clones only, not all of them. The sample contains tens of thousands of clones, 91% of which appear only once. Germline lookup yields CDR1 SGHRS and CDR2 YFSETQ. The CDR3 runs to 15 residues. Trimming shortened V by 1 base and J by 3 bases, and 10 bases separated the two germline ends. The specimen was PBMCs. The chain joins TRBV5-1 to TRBJ1-4; tentative D call: TRBD1 (6 bases). This receptor was taken from a human donor in good health. Some clones in this sample may be carry-over from other donors' samples. The CDR3 region has the DNA TGCGCCAGCAGCTTGTTACAGGGCTCTAATGAAAAACTGTTTTTT. This sequence encodes CASSLLQGSNEKLFF.